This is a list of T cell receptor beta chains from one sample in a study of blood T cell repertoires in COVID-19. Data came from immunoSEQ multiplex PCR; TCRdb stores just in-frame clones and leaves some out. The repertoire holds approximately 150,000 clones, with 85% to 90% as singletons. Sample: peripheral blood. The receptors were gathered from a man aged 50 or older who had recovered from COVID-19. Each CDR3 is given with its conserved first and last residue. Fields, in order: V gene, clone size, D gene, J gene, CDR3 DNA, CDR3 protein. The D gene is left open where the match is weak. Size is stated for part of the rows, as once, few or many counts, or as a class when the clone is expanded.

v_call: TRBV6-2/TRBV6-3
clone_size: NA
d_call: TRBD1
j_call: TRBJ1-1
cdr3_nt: TGTGCCAGCAGTTACTCTCAAAGGACAGGGGGCAAGGACACTGAAGCTTTCTTT
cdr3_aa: CASSYSQRTGGKDTEAFF

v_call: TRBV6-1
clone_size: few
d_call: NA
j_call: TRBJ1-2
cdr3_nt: TGTGCCAGCAGTGAAGGCCCAGGGTCTAGTTACGGCTACACCTTC
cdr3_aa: CASSEGPGSSYGYTF

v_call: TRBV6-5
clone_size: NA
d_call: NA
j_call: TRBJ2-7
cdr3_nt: TGTGCCAGCAGTTACGGAGGCTCGGGACTCTACGAGCAGTACTTC
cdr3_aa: CASSYGGSGLYEQYF

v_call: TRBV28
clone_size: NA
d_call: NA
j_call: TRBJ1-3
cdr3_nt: TGTGCCAGCAGTGGGAGGGGGGAATCTGGAAACACCATATATTTT
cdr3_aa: CASSGRGESGNTIYF

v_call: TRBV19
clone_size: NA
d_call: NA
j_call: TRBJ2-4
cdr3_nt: TGTGCCAGTAGGCCAGACAGGCTAGCCAAAAACATTCAGTACTTC
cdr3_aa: CASRPDRLAKNIQYF

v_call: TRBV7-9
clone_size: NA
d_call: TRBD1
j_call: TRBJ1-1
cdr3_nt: TGTGCCAGCAGCCGCCGACAGGGGAGGACTGAAGCTTTCTTT
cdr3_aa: CASSRRQGRTEAFF

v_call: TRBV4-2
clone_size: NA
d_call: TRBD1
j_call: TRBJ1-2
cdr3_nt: TGTGCCAGCAGCCAAGTCGGTGTTCCGACAGGGGGGAATGGCTACACCTTC
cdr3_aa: CASSQVGVPTGGNGYTF

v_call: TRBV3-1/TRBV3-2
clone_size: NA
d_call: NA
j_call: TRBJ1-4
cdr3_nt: TGTGCCAGCAGCCAATCGGGCAGGGATAGGGAAAAACTGTTTTTT
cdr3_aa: CASSQSGRDREKLFF

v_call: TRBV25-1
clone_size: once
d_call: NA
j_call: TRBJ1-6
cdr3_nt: TGTGCCAGCAGTGAATGGGCAGGGGAAAATTCACCCCTCCACTTT
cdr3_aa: CASSEWAGENSPLHF

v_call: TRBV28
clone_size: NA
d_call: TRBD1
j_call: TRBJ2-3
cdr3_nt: TGTGCCAGCACCAGGGACAGGGCCGGGAATACGCAGTATTTT
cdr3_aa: CASTRDRAGNTQYF

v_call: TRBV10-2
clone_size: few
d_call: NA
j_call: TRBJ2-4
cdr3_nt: TGCGCCAGCAGTGAGAGCGGGACAGGTCGGTTAGCCAAAAACATTCAGTACTTC
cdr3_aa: CASSESGTGRLAKNIQYF

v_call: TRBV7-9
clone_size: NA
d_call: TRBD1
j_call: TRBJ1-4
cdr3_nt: TGTGCCAGCAGCTTAGCAGGGGGCGGTGAAAAACTGTTTTTT
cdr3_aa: CASSLAGGGEKLFF

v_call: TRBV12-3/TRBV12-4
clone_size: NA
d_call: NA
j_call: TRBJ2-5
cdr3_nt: TGTGCCAGCAGTTTAGTCAGCCAAGAGACCCAGTACTTC
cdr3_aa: CASSLVSQETQYF

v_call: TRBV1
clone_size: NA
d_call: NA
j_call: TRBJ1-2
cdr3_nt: TGCACCAGCAGCCAAGTCGGAGGGAGGGGTGGCTACACCTTC
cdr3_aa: CTSSQVGGRGGYTF

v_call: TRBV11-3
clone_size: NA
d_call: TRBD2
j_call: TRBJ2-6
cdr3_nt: TGTGCCAGCAGCTTAGCCGAGAGAGCGGGAACGCCCTCTGGGGCCAACGTCCTGACTTTC
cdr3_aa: CASSLAERAGTPSGANVLTF

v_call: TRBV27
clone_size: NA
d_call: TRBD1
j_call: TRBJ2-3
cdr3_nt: TGTGCCAGCAGTTTATATGGGGACAGGTTCGGGTTTCCGCAGTATTTT
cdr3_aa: CASSLYGDRFGFPQYF

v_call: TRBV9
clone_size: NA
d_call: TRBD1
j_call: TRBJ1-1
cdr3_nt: TGTGCCAGCAGCGCGACAGGGGGCATCGGCACTGAAGCTTTCTTT
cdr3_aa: CASSATGGIGTEAFF

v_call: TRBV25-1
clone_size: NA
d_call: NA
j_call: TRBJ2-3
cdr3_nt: TGTGCCAGCAGGGCAGATAGCACAGATACGCAGTATTTT
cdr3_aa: CASRADSTDTQYF

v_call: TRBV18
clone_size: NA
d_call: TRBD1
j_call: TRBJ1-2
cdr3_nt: TGTGCCAGCTCACCAGCGGGACAGGGGGCTAACAACTATGGCTACACCTTC
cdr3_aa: CASSPAGQGANNYGYTF

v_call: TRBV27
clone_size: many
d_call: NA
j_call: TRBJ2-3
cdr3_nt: TGTGCCAGCAGTCGGACAGACAGCACAGATACGCAGTATTTT
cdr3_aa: CASSRTDSTDTQYF

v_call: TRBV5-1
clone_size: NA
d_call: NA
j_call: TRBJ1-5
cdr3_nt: TGCGCCAGCAGCTTGGAAGGGGATAGCAATCAGCCCCAGCATTTT
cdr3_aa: CASSLEGDSNQPQHF

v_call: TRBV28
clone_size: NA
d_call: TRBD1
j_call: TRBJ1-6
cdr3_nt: TGTGCCAGCAGCCAACCGGGACAGGGTCACACCCTCCACTTT
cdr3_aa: CASSQPGQGHTLHF

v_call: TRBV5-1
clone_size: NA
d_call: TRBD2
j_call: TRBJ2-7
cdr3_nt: TGCGCCAGCAGCACTTCTAGCGGGCCCTCCTACGAGCAGTACTTC
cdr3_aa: CASSTSSGPSYEQYF

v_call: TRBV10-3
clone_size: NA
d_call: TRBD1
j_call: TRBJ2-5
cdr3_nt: TGTGCCATCAGTACCCTCGGGACAGGCCAAGAGACCCAGTACTTC
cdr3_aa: CAISTLGTGQETQYF

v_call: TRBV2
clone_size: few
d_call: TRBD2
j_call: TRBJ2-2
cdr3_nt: TGTGCCAGCAGTCGTGGCCGGACTAGCGGTAACACCGGGGAGCTGTTTTTT
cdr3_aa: CASSRGRTSGNTGELFF

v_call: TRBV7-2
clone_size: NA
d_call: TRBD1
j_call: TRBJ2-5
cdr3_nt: TGTGCCAGCAGGAGACTGACAGGGGCCGAGACCCAGTACTTC
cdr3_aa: CASRRLTGAETQYF

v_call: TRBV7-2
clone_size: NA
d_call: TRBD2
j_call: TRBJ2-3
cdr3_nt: TGTGCCAGCAGCTCCAAAAGCGGGGGGGCCATGGATACGCAGTATTTT
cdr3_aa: CASSSKSGGAMDTQYF

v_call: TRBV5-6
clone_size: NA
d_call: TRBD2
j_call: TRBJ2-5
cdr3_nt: TGTGCCAGCAGCTCGGATCAAGGACTAGCGTTGGGCGGAGAGACCCAGTACTTC
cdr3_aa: CASSSDQGLALGGETQYF

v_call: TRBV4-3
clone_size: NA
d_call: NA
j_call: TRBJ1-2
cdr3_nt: TGCGCCAGCAGCCAACATACAGGAAACGGAGGCTACACCTTC
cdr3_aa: CASSQHTGNGGYTF

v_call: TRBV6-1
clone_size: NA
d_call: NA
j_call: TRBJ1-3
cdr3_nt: TGTGCCAGCAGTGAACAGGCCTTAAGCTCTGGAAACACCATATATTTT
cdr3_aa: CASSEQALSSGNTIYF

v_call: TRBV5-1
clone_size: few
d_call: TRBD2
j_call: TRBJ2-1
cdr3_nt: TGCGCCAGCAGCTTGGGGATGCGACTAGCGGGCCTACCAGAAAAAAATGAGCAGTTCTTC
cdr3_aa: CASSLGMRLAGLPEKNEQFF

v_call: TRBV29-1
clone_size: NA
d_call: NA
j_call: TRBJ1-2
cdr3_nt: TGCAGCGTAATGGGGGGGGTAAACTATGGCTACACCTTC
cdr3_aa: CSVMGGVNYGYTF

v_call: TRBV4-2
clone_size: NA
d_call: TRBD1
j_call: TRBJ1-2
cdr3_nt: TGTGCCAGCAGCCAAACAGGGACAGGGGGCGAAGGTGGCTACACCTTC
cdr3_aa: CASSQTGTGGEGGYTF

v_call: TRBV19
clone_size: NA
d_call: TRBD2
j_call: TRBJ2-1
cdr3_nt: TGTGCCAGTAGTATCGGGCTAGCGGTCCCTAACAATGAGCAGTTCTTC
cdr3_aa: CASSIGLAVPNNEQFF

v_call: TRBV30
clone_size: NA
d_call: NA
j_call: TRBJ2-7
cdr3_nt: TGTGCCTGGAACTCGGGGTCCTACGAGCAGTACTTC
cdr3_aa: CAWNSGSYEQYF

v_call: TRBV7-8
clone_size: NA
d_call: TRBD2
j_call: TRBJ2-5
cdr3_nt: TGTGCCAGCAGCCTTGGACTAGCGGGCCAAGAGACCCAGTACTTC
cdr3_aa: CASSLGLAGQETQYF

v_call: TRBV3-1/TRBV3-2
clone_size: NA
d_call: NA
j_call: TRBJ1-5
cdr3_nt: TGTGCCAGCAGCCAAGATCACAGGGGCAATCAGCCCCAGCATTTT
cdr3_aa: CASSQDHRGNQPQHF

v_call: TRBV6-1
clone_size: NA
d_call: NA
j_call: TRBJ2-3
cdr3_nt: TGTGCCAGCAGTGACCCAGGGTGGTCAGATACGCAGTATTTT
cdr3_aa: CASSDPGWSDTQYF

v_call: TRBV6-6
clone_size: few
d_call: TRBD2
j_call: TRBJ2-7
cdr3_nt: TGTGCCAGCAGTACCGAGCGGGAGGACCCCTACGAGCAGTACTTC
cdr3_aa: CASSTEREDPYEQYF

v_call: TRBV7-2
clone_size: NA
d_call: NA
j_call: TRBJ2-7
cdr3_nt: TGTGCCAGCAGCTTATCGAACACATACTACGAGCAGTACTTC
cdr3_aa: CASSLSNTYYEQYF

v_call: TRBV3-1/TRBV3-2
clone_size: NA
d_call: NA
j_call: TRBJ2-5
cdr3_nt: TGTGCCAGCAGCCAGGACCCTAGTGGGAGGAGGGTGACCCAGTACTTC
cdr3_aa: CASSQDPSGRRVTQYF

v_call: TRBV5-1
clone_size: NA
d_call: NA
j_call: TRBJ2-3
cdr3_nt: TGCGCCAGCAGCTTGGTTGTCGTAATTAGCACAGATACGCAGTATTTT
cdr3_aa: CASSLVVVISTDTQYF

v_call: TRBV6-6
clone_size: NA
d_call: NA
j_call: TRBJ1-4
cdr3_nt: TGTGCCAGCAGTCCTCAGAATCCTTTTGCAACTAATGAAAAACTGTTTTTT
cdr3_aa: CASSPQNPFATNEKLFF

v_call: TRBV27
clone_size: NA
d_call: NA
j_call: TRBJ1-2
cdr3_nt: TGTGCCAGCAGTTTTGTTGGGGGCGGCTATGGCTACACCTTC
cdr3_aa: CASSFVGGGYGYTF

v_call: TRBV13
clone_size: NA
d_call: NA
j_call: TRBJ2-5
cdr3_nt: TGTGCCAGCAGCCTCCGACAGATGGAGACCCAGTACTTC
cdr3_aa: CASSLRQMETQYF

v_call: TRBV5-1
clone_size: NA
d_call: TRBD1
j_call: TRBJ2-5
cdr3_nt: TGCGCCAGCAGTTCCGGGACAGGGAAAGAGACCCAGTACTTC
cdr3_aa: CASSSGTGKETQYF

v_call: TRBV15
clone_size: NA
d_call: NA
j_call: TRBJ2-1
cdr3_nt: TGTGCCACCAGCAGAGAAGGTGACTTCCCGGGGTTCTTC
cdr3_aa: CATSREGDFPGFF

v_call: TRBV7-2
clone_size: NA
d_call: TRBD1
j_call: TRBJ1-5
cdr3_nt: TGTGCCAGCAGTTCGACAGGGATCAATCAGCCCCAGCATTTT
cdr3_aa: CASSSTGINQPQHF